Each of the 9 T cell receptor beta chains below was sequenced from the same sample in a study of blood T cells in healthy people across ages. A second PCR of 7 to 11 cycles used a sample-barcoded 5' primer and a J-beta primer mix. TCRdb re-analysed the 5' RACE reads in MiXCR, keeping a single row per CDR3 protein. The sample has about 640,000 distinct CDR3 sequences, 58% seen once. The specimen sequenced was blood. These receptors all come from a man in his 60s in good health.

The CDR3 DNA is TGCAGTGCTAGAGATAGGCAGGGCAGCTCCTACAATGAGCAGTTCTTC. This translates into CSARDRQGSSYNEQFF. The genes are TRBV20-1 and TRBJ2-1; TRBD1 might be the D (5 bases). There are 16 residues in the CDR3. V lost 0 bases to trimming and J lost 0 bases, with 12 bases between them. Germline-derived CDR1 and CDR2 are DFQATT and SNEGSKA (reference sequence).

The chain has TRBV27 and TRBJ2-7; 15 bases match TRBD2. The CDR3 totals 17 residues. The trim removed 5 bases at V and 12 bases at J, leaving 17 bases unmatched. Germline V CDR1 and CDR2: MNHEY, SMNVEV (reference sequence). CDR3 sequence: CASSPGTSGGRGETPYF. The CDR3, as DNA: TGTGCCAGCAGTCCCGGGACTAGCGGGGGGCGGGGAGAGACCCCGTACTTC.

Concerning this clonotype itself: At one of its ends the junction is not consistent with the germline gene, which may arise from a read error. This chain joins TRBV3-1 and TRBJ2-5; D may be TRBD1 (5 bases). The germline V gene has CDR1 LGHDT and CDR2 YNNKEL (reference sequence). This CDR3 comprises 14 residues. The CDR3 DNA reads TGTGTCAGCAGCCCAAGCAGGGCTGGAGAGACCCAGTACTTC. Protein product: CVSSPSRAGETQYF.

V is TRBV10-3 and J is TRBJ2-7; tentative D call: TRBD2 (6 bases). CDR1 is ENHRY and CDR2 is SYGVKD in the germline V gene. The CDR3 has 15 amino acids. V was pared by 0 bases and J by 7 bases, with 16 bases between. The CDR3 spells CAISESTASAGEQYF. For the CDR3, the DNA is TGTGCCATCAGTGAGTCGACGGCTAGCGCTGGGGAGCAGTACTTC.

This clonotype has more than one count but fewer than ten. The CDR3 reads CASTRTHPGVDTQYF. The CDR3 DNA is TGTGCCAGCACCCGAACACACCCCGGGGTAGATACGCAGTATTTT. The chain combines TRBV5-5 with TRBJ2-3; possible D gene TRBD2, 5 bases. The CDR3 is 15 residues long. The germline CDR1 and CDR2 sequences are SGHKS and YYEKEE (reference sequence). Trimming removed 6 bases at V and 5 bases at J, with 19 bases between.

The rearrangement uses TRBV7-2 and TRBJ2-1; D ambiguous. The CDR3 is made up of 14 amino acids. Between the trimmed V and J ends, which lost 5 bases and 8 bases, there was a span of 16 bases. The germline V gene has CDR1 SGHTA and CDR2 FQGNSA. CDR3 region: CASSKRRHADEQFF. CDR3 nucleotide sequence: TGTGCCAGCAGCAAACGCCGACACGCCGATGAGCAGTTCTTC.

The gene calls are TRBV6-6 and TRBJ1-2, with D possibly being TRBD1 (5 bases). V was clipped by 7 bases and J by 4 bases, with 16 bases between them. Germline CDR1 is MNHNY and CDR2 is SVGAGI (reference sequence). CDR3 length equals 14 residues. CDR3 coding DNA: TGTGCCAGCACGTTACTCTCAGGGTCCTATGGCTACACCTTC. This encodes CASTLLSGSYGYTF.

The sample holds a few counts of this clonotype. The CDR3 DNA follows: TGTGCCAGCAGTGAAGGTTGGGTACATGAGCAGTTCTTC. As protein: CASSEGWVHEQFF. The chain has TRBV2 and TRBJ2-1; the D is unclear. Germline CDR1 SNHLY, CDR2 FYNNEI. This CDR3 has 13 residues. V was shortened by 1 base and J by 8 bases, with 9 bases between the two germline ends.

The chain employs TRBV2 and TRBJ2-7; 7 bases map to TRBD1. Per germline, CDR1 SNHLY and CDR2 FYNNEI. This CDR3 contains 14 residues. The J segment lost 5 bases and the V segment lost 3 bases, leaving 7 bases of the junction unmatched. The CDR3 reads CASSDTGAGNEQYF. The CDR3 DNA is TGTGCCAGCAGTGATACAGGGGCCGGGAACGAGCAGTACTTC. The whole variable domain, remainder taken from reference TRBV2 and TRBJ2-7, is EPEVTQTPSHQVTQMGQEVILRCVPISNHLYFYWYRQILGQKVEFLVSFYNNEISEKSEIFDDQFSVERPDGSNFTLKIRSTKLEDSAMYFCASSDTGAGNEQYFGPGTRLTVT.